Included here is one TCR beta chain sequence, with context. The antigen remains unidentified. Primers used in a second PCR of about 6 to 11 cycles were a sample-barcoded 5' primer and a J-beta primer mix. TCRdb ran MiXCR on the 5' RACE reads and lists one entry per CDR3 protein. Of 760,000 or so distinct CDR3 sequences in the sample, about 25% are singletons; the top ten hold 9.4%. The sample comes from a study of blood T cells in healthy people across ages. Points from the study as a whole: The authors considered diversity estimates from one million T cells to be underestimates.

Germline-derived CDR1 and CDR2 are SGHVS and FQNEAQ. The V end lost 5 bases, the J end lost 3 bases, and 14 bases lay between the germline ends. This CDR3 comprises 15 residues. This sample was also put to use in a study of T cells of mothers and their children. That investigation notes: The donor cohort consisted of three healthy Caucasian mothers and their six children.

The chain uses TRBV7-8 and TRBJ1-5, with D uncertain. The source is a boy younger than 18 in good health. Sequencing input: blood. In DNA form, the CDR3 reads TGTGCCAGCAGCGTACTTATGGGTAACAATCAGCCCCAGCATTTT. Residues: CASSVLMGNNQPQHF.